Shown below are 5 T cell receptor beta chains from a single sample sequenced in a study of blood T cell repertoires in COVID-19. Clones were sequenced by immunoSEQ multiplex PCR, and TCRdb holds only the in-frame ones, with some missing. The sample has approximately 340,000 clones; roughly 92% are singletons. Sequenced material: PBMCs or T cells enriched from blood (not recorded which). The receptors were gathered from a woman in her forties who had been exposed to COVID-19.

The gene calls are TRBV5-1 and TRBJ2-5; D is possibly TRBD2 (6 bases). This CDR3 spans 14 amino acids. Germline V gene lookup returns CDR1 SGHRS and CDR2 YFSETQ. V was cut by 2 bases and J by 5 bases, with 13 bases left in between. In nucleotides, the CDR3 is TGCGCCAGCAGCTTTGGAGGGCTCAGGGAGACCCAGTACTTC. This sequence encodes CASSFGGLRETQYF.

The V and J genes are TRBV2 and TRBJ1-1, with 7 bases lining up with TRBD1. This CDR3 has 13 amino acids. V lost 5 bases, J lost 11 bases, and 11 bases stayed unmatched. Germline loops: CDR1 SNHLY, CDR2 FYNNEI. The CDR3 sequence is CASSPDPDRAAFF. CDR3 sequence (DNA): TGTGCCAGCAGTCCCGATCCCGACAGGGCGGCTTTCTTT.

For the CDR3, the DNA is TGCAGCGTTGGGGGCGCAAACACCGGGGAGCTGTTTTTT. Protein sequence: CSVGGANTGELFF. This chain uses TRBV29-1 with TRBJ2-2; TRBD1 is a possible D gene (5 bases). CDR1 and CDR2 (germline): SQVTM, ANQGSEA. The V end was cut by 4 bases, the J end by 2 bases, with 8 bases between. This CDR3 region has 13 residues.

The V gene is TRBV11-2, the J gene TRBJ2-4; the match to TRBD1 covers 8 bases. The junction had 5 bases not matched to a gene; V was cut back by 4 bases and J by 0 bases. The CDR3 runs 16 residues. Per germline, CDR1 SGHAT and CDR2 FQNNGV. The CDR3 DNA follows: TGTGCCAGCAGCTCCAGGACAGGGCTAGCCAAAAACATTCAGTACTTC. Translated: CASSSRTGLAKNIQYF.

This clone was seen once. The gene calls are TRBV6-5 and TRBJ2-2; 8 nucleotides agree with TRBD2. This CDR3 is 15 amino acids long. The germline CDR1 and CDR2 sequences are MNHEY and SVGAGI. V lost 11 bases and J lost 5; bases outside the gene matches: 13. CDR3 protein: CAGTAGGMRTGELFF. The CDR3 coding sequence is TGTGCCGGGACGGCGGGGGGTATGAGAACCGGGGAGCTGTTTTTT.